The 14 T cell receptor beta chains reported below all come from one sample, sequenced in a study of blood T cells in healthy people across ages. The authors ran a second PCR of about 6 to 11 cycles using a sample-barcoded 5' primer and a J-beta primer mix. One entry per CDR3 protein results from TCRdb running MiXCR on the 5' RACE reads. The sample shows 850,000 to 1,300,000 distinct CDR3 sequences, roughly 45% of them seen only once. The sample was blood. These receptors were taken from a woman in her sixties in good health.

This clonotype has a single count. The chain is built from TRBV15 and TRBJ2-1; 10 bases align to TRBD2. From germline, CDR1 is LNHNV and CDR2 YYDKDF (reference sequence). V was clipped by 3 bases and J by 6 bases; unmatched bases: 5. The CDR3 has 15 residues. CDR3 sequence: CATSSDASGSNEQFF. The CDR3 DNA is TGTGCCACCAGCAGCGATGCTAGCGGGAGCAATGAGCAGTTCTTC.

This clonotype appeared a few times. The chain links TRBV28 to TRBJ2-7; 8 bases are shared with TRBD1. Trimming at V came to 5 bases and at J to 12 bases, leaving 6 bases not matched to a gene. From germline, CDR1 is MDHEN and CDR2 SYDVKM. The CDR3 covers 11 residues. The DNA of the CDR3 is TGTGCCAGCAGTGACTCAGGGGGCATGTACTTC. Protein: CASSDSGGMYF.

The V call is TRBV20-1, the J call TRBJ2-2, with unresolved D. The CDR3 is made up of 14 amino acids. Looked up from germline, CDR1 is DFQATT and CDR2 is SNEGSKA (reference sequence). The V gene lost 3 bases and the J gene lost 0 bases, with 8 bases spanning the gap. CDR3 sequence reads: CSARGNSNTGELFF. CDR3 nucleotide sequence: TGCAGTGCTAGGGGCAATTCGAACACCGGGGAGCTGTTTTTT.

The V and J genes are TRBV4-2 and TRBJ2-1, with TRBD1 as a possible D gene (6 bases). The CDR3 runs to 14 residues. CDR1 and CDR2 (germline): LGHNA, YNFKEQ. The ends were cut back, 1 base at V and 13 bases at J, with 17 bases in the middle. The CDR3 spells CASSQAISRTAQFF. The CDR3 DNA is TGTGCCAGCAGCCAAGCCATCTCCCGGACAGCCCAGTTCTTC.

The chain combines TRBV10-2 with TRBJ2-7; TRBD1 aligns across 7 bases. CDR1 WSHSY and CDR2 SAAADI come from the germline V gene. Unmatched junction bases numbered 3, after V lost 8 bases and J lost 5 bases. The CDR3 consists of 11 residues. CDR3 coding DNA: TGCGCCAGCGGACAGGCCCACGAGCAGTACTTC. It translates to CASGQAHEQYF.

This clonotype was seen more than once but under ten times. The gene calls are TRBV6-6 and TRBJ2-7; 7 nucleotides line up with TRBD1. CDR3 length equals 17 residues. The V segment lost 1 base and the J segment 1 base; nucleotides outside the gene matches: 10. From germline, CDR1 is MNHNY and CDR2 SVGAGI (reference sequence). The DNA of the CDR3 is TGTGCCAGCAGTTACTACCCCGGACAGGCCCCGTCCTACGAGCAGTACTTC. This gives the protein CASSYYPGQAPSYEQYF.

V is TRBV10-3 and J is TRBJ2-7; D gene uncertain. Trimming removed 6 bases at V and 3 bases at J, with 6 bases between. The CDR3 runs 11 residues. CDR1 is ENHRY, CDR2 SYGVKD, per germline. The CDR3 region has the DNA TGTGCCATCAGCCATGACTACGAGCAGTACTTC. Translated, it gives CAISHDYEQYF.

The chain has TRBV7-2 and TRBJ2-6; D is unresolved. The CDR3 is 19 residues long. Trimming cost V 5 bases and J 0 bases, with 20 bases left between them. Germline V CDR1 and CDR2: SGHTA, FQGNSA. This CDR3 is CASSPWAARRLSGANVLTF. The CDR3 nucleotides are TGTGCCAGCAGCCCTTGGGCGGCTCGCCGTCTCTCTGGGGCCAACGTCCTGACTTTC.

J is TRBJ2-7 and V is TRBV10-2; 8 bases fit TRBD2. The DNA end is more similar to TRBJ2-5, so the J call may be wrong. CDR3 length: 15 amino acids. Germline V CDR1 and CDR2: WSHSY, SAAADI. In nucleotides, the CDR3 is TGCGCCAGCAAGATGGCGGGAGGTCTCCAAGAGACCCAGTACTTC. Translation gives CASKMAGGLQETQYF.

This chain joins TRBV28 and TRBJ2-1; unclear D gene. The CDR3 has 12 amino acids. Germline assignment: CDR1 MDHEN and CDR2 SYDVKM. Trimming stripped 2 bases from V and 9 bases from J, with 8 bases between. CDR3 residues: CASSLRVGEQFF. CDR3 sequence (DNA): TGTGCCAGCAGTTTAAGGGTTGGTGAGCAGTTCTTC.

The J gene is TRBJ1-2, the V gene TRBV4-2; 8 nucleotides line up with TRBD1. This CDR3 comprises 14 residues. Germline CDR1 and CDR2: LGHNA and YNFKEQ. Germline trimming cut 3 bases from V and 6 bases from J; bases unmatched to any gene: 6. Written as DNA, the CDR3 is TGTGCCAGCAGCCAGGGGGACAGGTTCGATGGCTACACCTTC. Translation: CASSQGDRFDGYTF.

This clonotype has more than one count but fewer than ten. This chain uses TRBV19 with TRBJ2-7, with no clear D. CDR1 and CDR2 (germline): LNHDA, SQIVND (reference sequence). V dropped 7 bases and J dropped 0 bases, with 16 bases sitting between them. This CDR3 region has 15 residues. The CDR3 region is CASTPGGSSSYEQYF. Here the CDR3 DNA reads TGTGCCAGTACCCCAGGTGGCAGCAGCTCCTACGAGCAGTACTTC.

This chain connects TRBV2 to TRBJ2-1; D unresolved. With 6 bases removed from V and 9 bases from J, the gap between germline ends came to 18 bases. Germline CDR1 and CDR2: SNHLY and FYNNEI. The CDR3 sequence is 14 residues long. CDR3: CASSGYVVMGEQFF. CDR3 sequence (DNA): TGTGCCAGCAGCGGGTACGTTGTAATGGGTGAGCAGTTCTTC.

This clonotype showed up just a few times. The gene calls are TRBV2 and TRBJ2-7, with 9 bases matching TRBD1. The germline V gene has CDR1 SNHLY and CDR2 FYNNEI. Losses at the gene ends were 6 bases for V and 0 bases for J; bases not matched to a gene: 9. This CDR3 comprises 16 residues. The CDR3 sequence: CASRRDRVQSSYEQYF. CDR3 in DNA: TGTGCCAGCAGAAGGGACAGGGTTCAGAGCTCCTACGAGCAGTACTTC.